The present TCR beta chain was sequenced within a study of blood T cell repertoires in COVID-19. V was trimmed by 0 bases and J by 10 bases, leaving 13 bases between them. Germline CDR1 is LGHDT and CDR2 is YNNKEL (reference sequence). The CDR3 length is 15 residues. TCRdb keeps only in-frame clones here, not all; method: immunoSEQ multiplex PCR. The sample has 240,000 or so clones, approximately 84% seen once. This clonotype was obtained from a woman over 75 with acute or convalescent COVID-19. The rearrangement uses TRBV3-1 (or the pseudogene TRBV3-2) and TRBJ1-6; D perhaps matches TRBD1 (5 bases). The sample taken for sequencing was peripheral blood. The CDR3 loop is CASSQDNRMSSPLHF. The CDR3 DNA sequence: TGTGCCAGCAGCCAAGATAACAGGATGAGCTCACCCCTCCACTTT.